This T cell receptor beta chain was identified during a study of T-cell reconstitution after alpha-beta-depleted transplantation in children. Preparation of the TCRbeta library involved a method that used unique molecular identifiers. MiXCR was run by TCRdb on the PCR reads, yielding one entry per CDR3 protein. The repertoire has 350,000 to 450,000 distinct CDR3 sequences, roughly 20% of them found once; the top ten carry less than 4.5%. CDR1 is MNHEY, CDR2 SMNVEV, per germline (reference sequence). The V end was cut by 3 bases, the J end by 8 bases, with 11 bases between. The CDR3 is 14 residues long.

J is TRBJ1-6 and V is TRBV27; D gene unclear. Sequencing used PBMCs from the stem cell graft donor, obtained from the stem cell graft. This TCR was sampled from a human donor who donated a stem cell graft to a child with acute myeloid leukemia. The CDR3, as DNA: TGTGCCAGCAGTTTTCTTGGGCCCTATTCACCCCTCCACTTT. Translation: CASSFLGPYSPLHF.